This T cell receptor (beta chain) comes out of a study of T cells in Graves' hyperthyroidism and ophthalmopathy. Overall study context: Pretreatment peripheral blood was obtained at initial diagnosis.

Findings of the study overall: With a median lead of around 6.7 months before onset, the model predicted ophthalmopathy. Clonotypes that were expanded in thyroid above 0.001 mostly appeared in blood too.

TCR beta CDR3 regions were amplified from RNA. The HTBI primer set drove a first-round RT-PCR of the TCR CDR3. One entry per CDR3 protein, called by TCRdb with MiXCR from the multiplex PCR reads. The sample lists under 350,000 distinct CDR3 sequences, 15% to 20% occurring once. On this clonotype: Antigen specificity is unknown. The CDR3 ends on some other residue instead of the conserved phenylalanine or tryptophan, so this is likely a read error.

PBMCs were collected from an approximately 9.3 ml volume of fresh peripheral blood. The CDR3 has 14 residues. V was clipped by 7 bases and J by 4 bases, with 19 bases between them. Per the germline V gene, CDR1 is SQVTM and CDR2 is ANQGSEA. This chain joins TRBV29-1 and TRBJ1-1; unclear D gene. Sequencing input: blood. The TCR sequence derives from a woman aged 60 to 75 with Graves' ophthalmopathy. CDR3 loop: CSAGLAGGSTEAFL. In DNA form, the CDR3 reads TGCAGCGCCGGACTGGCCGGAGGGAGCACTGAAGCTTTCCTT.